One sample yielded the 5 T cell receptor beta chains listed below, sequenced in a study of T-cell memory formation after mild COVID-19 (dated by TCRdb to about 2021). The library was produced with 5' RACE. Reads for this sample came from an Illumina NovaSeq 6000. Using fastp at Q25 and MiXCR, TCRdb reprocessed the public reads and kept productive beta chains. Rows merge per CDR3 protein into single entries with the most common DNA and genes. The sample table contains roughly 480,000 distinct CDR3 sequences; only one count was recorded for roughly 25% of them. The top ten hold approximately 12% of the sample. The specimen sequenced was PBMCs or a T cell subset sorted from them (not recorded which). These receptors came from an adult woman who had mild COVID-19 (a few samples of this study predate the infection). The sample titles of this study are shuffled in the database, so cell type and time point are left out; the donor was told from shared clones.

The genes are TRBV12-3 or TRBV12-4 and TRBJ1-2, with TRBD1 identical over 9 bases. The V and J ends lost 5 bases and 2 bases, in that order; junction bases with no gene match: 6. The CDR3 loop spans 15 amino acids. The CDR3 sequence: CASSTPTGGNYGYTF. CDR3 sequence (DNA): TGTGCCAGCAGTACCCCAACAGGGGGCAACTATGGCTACACCTTC.

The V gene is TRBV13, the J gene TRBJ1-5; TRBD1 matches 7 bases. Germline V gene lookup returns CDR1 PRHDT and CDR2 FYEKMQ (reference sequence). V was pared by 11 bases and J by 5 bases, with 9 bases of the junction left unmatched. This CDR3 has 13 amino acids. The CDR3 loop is CAASTGRDQPQHF. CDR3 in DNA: TGTGCCGCATCGACAGGGCGGGATCAGCCCCAGCATTTT.

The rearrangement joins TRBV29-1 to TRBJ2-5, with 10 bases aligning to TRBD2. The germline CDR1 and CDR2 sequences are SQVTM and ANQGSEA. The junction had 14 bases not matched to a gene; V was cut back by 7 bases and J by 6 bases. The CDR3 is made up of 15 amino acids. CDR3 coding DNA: TGCAGCGCCCTAGCGGGAGAGGAGGAATGGAAGACCCAGTACTTC. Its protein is CSALAGEEEWKTQYF. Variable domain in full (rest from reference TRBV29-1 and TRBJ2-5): SAVISQKPSRDICQRGTSLTIQCQVDSQVTMMFWYRQQPGQSLTLIATANQGSEATYESGFVIDKFPISRPNLTFSTLTVSNMSPEDSSIYLCSALAGEEEWKTQYFGPGTRLLVL.

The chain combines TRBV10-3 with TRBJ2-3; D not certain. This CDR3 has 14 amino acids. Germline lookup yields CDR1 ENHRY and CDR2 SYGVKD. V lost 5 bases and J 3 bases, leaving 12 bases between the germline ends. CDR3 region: CAISYPGPTDTQYF. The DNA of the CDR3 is TGTGCCATCAGTTACCCGGGCCCTACAGATACGCAGTATTTT.

The CDR3 bases are TGCGCCAGCAGCTCCAACCCGCCGGGACAGGGCTACGAGCAGTACTTC. It translates to CASSSNPPGQGYEQYF. The chain employs TRBV5-1 and TRBJ2-7; 9 nucleotides line up with TRBD1. Germline V gene lookup returns CDR1 SGHRS and CDR2 YFSETQ. V dropped 3 bases and J dropped 3; count of bases not matched to a gene: 10. The CDR3 has 16 amino acids.